The 5 T cell receptor beta chains below were found in one sample sequenced in a study of blood T cell repertoires in COVID-19. Assay used: immunoSEQ multiplex PCR; TCRdb lists only in-frame clones, some missing. The sample has roughly 340,000 clones, about 87% seen once. The sample consisted of PBMCs or T cells enriched from blood (not recorded which). These receptors were taken from a man aged 40-55 years in a cohort exposed to, infected with or recovered from COVID-19 (not recorded which).

The chain links TRBV28 to TRBJ1-5; tentatively, D is TRBD1 (5 bases). Germline CDR1 MDHEN, CDR2 SYDVKM. The CDR3 spans 14 residues. The V gene lost 2 bases and the J gene lost 7 bases, with 12 bases spanning the gap. Here the CDR3 reads CASSLGGSGQPQHF. CDR3 bases: TGTGCCAGCAGTTTAGGGGGGAGCGGGCAGCCCCAGCATTTT.

This clone was recorded a few times. The chain carries TRBV5-4 and TRBJ2-5, with a weak D call TRBD2 (6 bases). The CDR3 is 15 amino acids. V lost 1 base and J lost 2, with 12 bases in between. Germline V gives CDR1 SGHNT, CDR2 YYREEE (reference sequence). DNA for the CDR3: TGTGCCAGCAGCTTGACCGGGACTCGTCAAGAGACCCAGTACTTC. It codes for CASSLTGTRQETQYF.

The CDR3 loop reads CASRLPPVTGSIADPEAFF. For the CDR3, the DNA is TGTGCAAGTCGCTTACCCCCTGTGACAGGGTCAATCGCGGACCCTGAAGCTTTCTTT. This chain joins TRBV12-2 and TRBJ1-1; the table's TRBD1 call for D was not verified on the DNA. TRBV12-2 represents a pseudogene. The CDR3 consists of 19 residues.

The CDR3 loop reads CASSLKLATGELFF. Here the CDR3 DNA reads TGTGCCAGCAGCTTAAAACTAGCCACCGGGGAGCTGTTTTTT. The chain recombines TRBV7-9 with TRBJ2-2; D is possibly TRBD2 (6 bases). The CDR3 extends over 14 amino acids. V lost 2 bases, J lost 4 bases, and 8 bases lay in between. Germline CDR1 is SEHNR and CDR2 is FQNEAQ (reference sequence). Drawing the rest from reference TRBV7-9 and TRBJ2-2, the complete variable domain is DTGVSQNPRHKITKRGQNVTFRCDPISEHNRLYWYRQTLGQGPEFLTYFQNEAQLEKSRLLSDRFSAERPKGSFSTLEIQRTEQGDSAMYLCASSLKLATGELFFGEGSRLTVL.

This rearrangement joins TRBV18 to TRBJ2-5; TRBD2 might be the D (7 bases). This CDR3 region has 14 residues. With 5 bases removed from V and 4 bases from J, the gap between germline ends came to 14 bases. CDR1 KGHSH and CDR2 LQKENI come from the germline V gene. The CDR3 region is CASSAGLGGETQYF. CDR3 coding DNA: TGTGCCAGCTCAGCCGGACTAGGGGGAGAGACCCAGTACTTC.